The entry that follows covers one T cell receptor beta chain sequence. It has no known antigen specificity. The data were taken from a study of cytomegalovirus exposure and HLA in healthy donors (dated by TCRdb to between 2016 and 2019). About the study as a whole: An earlier analysis of more than 550 of the donors reported about 280 Gb of sequence data and approximately 120 million unique TCR beta sequences obtained from some 200 million T cells. About 300 gigabases of sequencing data and approximately 85 million unique TCR sequences were included in an early release covering over 600 HLA-typed donors. Of the roughly 400 genotyped donors, roughly 80% fell in the genetic ancestry cluster associated with self-reported Caucasian donors. The study aimed to test whether signatures of past pathogen exposure could be identified by cataloging public T cell receptors. The T cell repertoires of around 730 subjects were profiled by immunosequencing and related to cytomegalovirus serostatus. Besides the first cohort of approximately 670 subjects, a separate validation cohort made up of 120 or so different subjects was used. High-throughput TCR immunosequencing, statistical association of individual TCRs with disease status, and machine learning were combined to predict cytomegalovirus infection status. A later analysis re-examined previously published TCR beta repertoires from about 700 donors and added high-resolution HLA genotyping to investigate patterns of TCR occurrence. Rather than drawing on any new phenotypic data, the later analysis identified candidate immune exposures from TCR beta sequences and the way those sequences occurred across donors. An earlier analysis of fewer than 750 of the donors used high-throughput TCR beta sequencing to judge whether each TCR beta V gene segment behaved as functional or pseudogenic. Donor age, sex, ethnicity and CMV serostatus were compiled alongside the repertoire data. A later genetic analysis took genome-wide SNP genotypes for about 65% of the roughly 670 donors and used that subset as a discovery cohort. All discovery cohort repertoires had been generated using a single sequencing platform. HLA typing included class I and class II loci at four-digit resolution. The number of typed donors differed by locus: about 620-630 for A, B, C, DRB1 and DQB1; some 500 for DQA1; 606 for DPA1; and around 470 for DPB1. Five DR-DQ haplotypes were handled as single units for association and clustering, since linkage in the cohort was strong. Across about 370 genotyped donors of the cohort, an average of roughly 250,000 unique TCR beta nucleotide sequences per donor were sequenced, and 15% to 20% of those sequences were non-productive.

The cohort comprised around 700 healthy bone marrow donors. All cohort members were sampled while nominally healthy, although unrecorded immune exposures were likely present. The donor tested CMV seropositive and was one of the 289 seropositive cohort members. A peripheral blood sample was collected from each donor, and TCR beta sequencing was performed on peripheral blood mononuclear cells. Genomic DNA extraction from the blood cell samples was performed with the Qiagen DNeasy Blood Extraction Kit. Points the paper makes about the study in general: In an earlier analysis of about 550 of the donors, most TCR beta V segments were observed in productive rearrangements about 87% or about 30% of the time, broadly matching IMGT annotations. A further reported finding was that TCR beta sequences accurately predicted the HLA-A and HLA-B alleles for most subjects in the first cohort. The classifier was reported to diagnose cytomegalovirus status with high specificity and sensitivity in both the original cohort and the validation cohort. When HLA alleles, especially DR and DQ, strongly co-occurred, attributing TCR associations to individual alleles was difficult. Several of the top co-occurrence clusters appeared to be linked to parvovirus B19, influenza, CMV and Epstein-Barr virus, according to a later analysis. Roughly uniform sequencing depth across donors was assumed in presence/absence analyses, although this assumption may not hold. According to the authors, the approach could potentially be generalized to other disease states and immunological phenotypes. At a false discovery rate of 0.05, a later analysis linked around 15,000 TCR beta sequences to specific HLA alleles. Immune exposure information for the cohort was limited to CMV serostatus. The earlier analysis of 587 of the donors excluded some 15 rarely observed V segments, including chromosome 9 orphons, because counts were too low. Because HLA typing was missing for some donors at each locus, association tests included only the typed subset. A later genetic analysis reported fewer N-insertions in productive TCRs among donors in an Asian-associated ancestry cluster than the approximately 670-donor mean. While some public TCRs were present in many individuals, most TCR sequences turned up only very rarely across donors. In a later analysis, HLA-associated TCR beta chains were found to be more clonally expanded and to have lower generation probabilities than equally common non-associated chains. In a later analysis, most CMV-associated TCR beta chains were found to appear HLA-restricted, with HLA associations seemingly driven largely by CMV exposure. This cohort had only TCR beta chains sequenced, and the lack of alpha or paired-chain data limited which features could be detected. Correlated functional status among segregating V segments might reflect linkage disequilibrium, but an unknown experimental factor could not be ruled out. In vitro tests confirmed that three of the cytomegalovirus-associated TCR beta chains recognize cytomegalovirus antigens. In the study, approximately 160 TCR beta chains were listed as associated with cytomegalovirus. A cluster of highly shared sequence variants was judged likely to represent a technical artifact of the sequencing pipeline. V-gene and J-gene trimming of TCR beta chains was associated with a missense DCLRE1C variant in a later genetic analysis, and the association was replicated in an independent cohort. According to a later analysis, TCR association rates differed among HLA loci, with DRB1 alleles showing the most associated TCRs and HLA-C alleles showing the fewest.

The method behind the library was the immunoSEQ multiplex PCR assay. For the multiplex PCR, a mixture combining 60 forward primers for TCR Vbeta segments and 13 reverse primers for TCR Jbeta segments was used. The CDR3 region of rearranged TCR beta genes was amplified from genomic DNA with a multiplex PCR assay. Amplified TCR beta libraries were sequenced as 87-base-pair reads on the Illumina HiSeq System. Per the source publication's procedure: A later analysis counted some 74 million unique TCR beta chains across the 550 to 800 repertoires, and 9.5 million to 11 million of these chains were shared by at least two donors. A nearest-neighbor algorithm error-corrected the raw reads and collapsed the reads into unique sequences, merging closely related sequences to remove PCR and sequencing errors. Alignment of CDR3 sequences to IMGT reference sequences was used to assign V, D and J gene segments. For a sequence to be retained, a match of at least six nucleotides was required to both a V gene segment and a J gene segment. Rearrangements were classified as productive when the CDR3 lacked stop codons and remained in frame with V and J, and all other rearrangements were classified as non-productive. CDR3 was defined by IMGT convention, running from the second conserved V-encoded cysteine to the conserved J-encoded phenylalanine. Sequences without an unambiguous match to a single V gene segment were excluded from the earlier analysis of 450 to 650 of the donors. An earlier analysis of 550 to 650 of the donors classified V segments as functional when productive rearrangements were above 56.7% and as segregating when the standard deviation between donors was above 5%. A statistical classification framework was built for diagnosing cytomegalovirus status from the catalog of TCR beta chain sequences. In a later analysis, V and J genes were assigned by comparing TCR nucleotide sequences against IMGT/GENE-DB human TR gene sequences. A later analysis assigned CDR3 sequences and most-parsimonious VDJ recombination scenarios with the TCRdist pipeline. A later analysis defined each TCR beta chain by its CDR3 amino acid sequence plus V-gene family, and excluded reads lacking a unique V-gene family. In a later analysis, 450 to 600 highly shared, low-generation-probability nucleotide sequences were removed to address suspected cross-contamination and a sequencing artifact. In a later analysis, a clonal expansion index was calculated for each public chain from normalized within-repertoire ranks of inferred template counts. In a later analysis, generation probabilities were computed using a VDJ recombination model fitted to out-of-frame rearrangements, and the results were checked against IGoR. Hypergeometric tests were used in a later analysis to score TCR-TCR, TCR-HLA and TCR-CMV co-occurrence, with a repertoire-size bias correction applied to the TCR pairs. In a later analysis, false discovery rates were estimated by permuting HLA or CMV assignments 20 times. In a later analysis, co-occurring TCRs were grouped using DBSCAN, with TCRdist sequence similarity added in when clustering inside HLA-allele-positive subsets. Repertoires with fewer than 30,000 or more than 120,000 public chains, plus five repertoires with anomalous nucleotide sharing, were excluded from co-occurrence clustering. Held by TCRdb, this immuneACCESS table contains in-frame sequences only and omits some clones. Under half of the omission traces to an unresolved V gene where checked; the cause of the rest is unknown. That table supplies the V and J calls and clone size; D and trimming were determined from the DNA. The table for this sample records about 210,000 clones. The ten most abundant clones make up approximately 1% of the sample.

Sequenced: PBMCs. The sequence was obtained from a woman aged 25 to 39 in good health and CMV-seropositive.

The nucleotides read TGCAGTGCTCCTTGGTCGGGCGAGCAGTACTTC. This gives the protein CSAPWSGEQYF. The V and J genes are TRBV20-1 and TRBJ2-7; the D segment cannot be called with confidence. A distance of 11 bases separates the germline ends of V and J, which lose 5 bases and 6 bases respectively. CDR1 and CDR2 (DFQATT, SNEGSKA) derive from the germline V gene (reference sequence). The CDR3 runs 11 amino acids, cysteine and phenylalanine included. Just CDR3 DNA is preserved here, 33 bases in frame from base 1.